Listed below are T cell receptor beta chains from one sample, sequenced in a study of blood T cell repertoires in COVID-19. The protocol was immunoSEQ multiplex PCR, while the TCRdb copy is restricted to in-frame clones and leaves out a portion. Among under 250,000 clones, 75% to 90% were seen once, and the ten largest hold 2.7%. Material for sequencing was peripheral blood. Receptor source: a man aged 25 to 40 with COVID-19, enrolled during active disease. CDR3s leave out the opening cysteine and the closing phenylalanine or tryptophan. Each record gives: clone size, CDR3 length, V gene, CDR3 protein. Expanded clones get a size class; other rows say once, few or many, or leave the size out.

>NA|13|TRBV13
ASSSRQGRTYEQY
>NA|13|TRBV19
ASRFRDSNNSPLH
>NA|13|TRBV18
ASSPLAQGNYGYT
>NA|13|TRBV27
ASSLQGPLKTEAF
>NA|14|TRBV9
ASSASSDRGFYGYT
>NA|14|TRBV4-2
ASSRQPGQSFTEAF
>NA|15|TRBV27
ASSWNSGGPNTGELF
>NA|12|TRBV10-3
AISGDERIQPQH
>NA|13|TRBV5-5
ASSRRAGGSDTQY
>NA|11|TRBV1
TIFMGGGQPQH
>NA|14|TRBV7-9
ASSRDRGTNNSPLH
>NA|14|TRBV11-2
ASSSSGRVTYNEQF
>once|10|TRBV5-4
ASSFGGNEQF
>NA|11|TRBV6-5
ASSWDRGSPLH
>NA|15|TRBV7-2
ASSPGTGWVPNYGYT
>once|12|TRBV19
ASSSGGDGSPLH
>NA|14|TRBV18
ASSPPSARANYGYT
>NA|12|TRBV28
ASSLTDPSYEQY
>few|11|TRBV18
ASSPDRNYGYT
>NA|12|TRBV28
ASKTTGGYYGYT
>NA|13|TRBV18
ASSPVDRGYSPLH
>once|15|TRBV28
ASSTPGQGSTNEKLF
>NA|11|TRBV9
ASSVVSSGELF
>NA|13|TRBV28
ASSSTTGSNYGYT
>few|11|TRBV2
ASTRGEDQPQH
>once|13|TRBV5-4
ASSPGGTYNSPLH
>few|12|TRBV5-4
ASSLGGSNTEAF
>NA|12|TRBV7-8
ASSLGASGGPQY
>NA|13|TRBV5-4
ASSLGTSGGETQY
>NA|10|TRBV7-9
ASSSSPREQY
>NA|13|TRBV7-9
ASSPDDSEHNEQF
>NA|13|TRBV13
ASSPPAGAKNEQF
>NA|13|TRBV6-6
ASSDRQGRGEKLF
>NA|12|TRBV30
AWNLNRGAYEQY
>NA|17|TRBV1
TSSQAGCLYRQSYNEQF
>NA|13|TRBV5-4
ASSGDRTNTGELF
>NA|13|TRBV24-1
ATSDPGTGDTEQF
>NA|12|TRBV2
ASSERGSNQPQH
>NA|12|TRBV25-1
ASSGTGGNQPQH
>few|15|TRBV9
ASSVDPGKSMNTEAF
>few|14|TRBV6-2/TRBV6-3
ASSYSKRAGQHEAF
>NA|15|TRBV5-1
ASSPALAGGGWSEQF
>NA|14|TRBV7-2
ASSLLGDSFPSAQY